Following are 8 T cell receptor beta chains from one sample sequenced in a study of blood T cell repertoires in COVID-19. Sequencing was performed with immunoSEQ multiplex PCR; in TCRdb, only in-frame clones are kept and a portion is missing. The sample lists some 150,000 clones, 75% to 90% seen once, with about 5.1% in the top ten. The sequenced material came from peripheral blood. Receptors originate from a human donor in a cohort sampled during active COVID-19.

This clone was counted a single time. CDR3 coding DNA: TGCAGCGTAAACGCCTACAGGGGCAATGAGCAGTTCTTC. This gives the protein CSVNAYRGNEQFF. The V call is TRBV29-1, the J call TRBJ2-1; 7 bases are a match to TRBD1. V lost 6 bases, J lost 6 bases, and 8 bases stayed unmatched. This CDR3 has 13 amino acids. Germline-derived CDR1 and CDR2 are SQVTM and ANQGSEA.

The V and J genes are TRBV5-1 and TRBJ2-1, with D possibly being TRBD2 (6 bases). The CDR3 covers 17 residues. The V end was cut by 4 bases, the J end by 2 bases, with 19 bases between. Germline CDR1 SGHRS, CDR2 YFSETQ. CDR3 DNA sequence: TGCGCCAGCAGCCAATACCTAGCGTTATCCACCTACAATGAGCAGTTCTTC. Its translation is CASSQYLALSTYNEQFF.

CDR3 sequence (DNA): TGCGCCAGCAGGGCCGGACTAGCGGGAGCACGGGATGAGCAGTTCTTC. Translation: CASRAGLAGARDEQFF. This rearrangement joins TRBV5-1 to TRBJ2-1, with TRBD2 identical over 13 bases. The junction had 10 bases not matched to a gene; V was cut back by 5 bases and J by 8 bases. The CDR3 is 16 residues long. Germline V gene data show CDR1 as SGHRS and CDR2 as YFSETQ.

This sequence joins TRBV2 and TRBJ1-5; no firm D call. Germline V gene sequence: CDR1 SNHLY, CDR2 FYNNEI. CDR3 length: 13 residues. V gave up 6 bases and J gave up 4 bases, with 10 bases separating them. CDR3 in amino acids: CASRTELNQPQHF. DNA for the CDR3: TGTGCCAGCAGGACTGAGCTTAATCAGCCCCAGCATTTT. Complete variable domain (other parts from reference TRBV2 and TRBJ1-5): EPEVTQTPSHQVTQMGQEVILRCVPISNHLYFYWYRQILGQKVEFLVSFYNNEISEKSEIFDDQFSVERPDGSNFTLKIRSTKLEDSAMYFCASRTELNQPQHFGDGTRLSIL.

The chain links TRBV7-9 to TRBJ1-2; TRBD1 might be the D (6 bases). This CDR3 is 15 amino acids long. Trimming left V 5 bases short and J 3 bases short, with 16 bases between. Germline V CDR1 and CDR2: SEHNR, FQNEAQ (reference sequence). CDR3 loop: CASSNTIQGDYGYTF. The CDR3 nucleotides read TGTGCCAGCAGCAACACAATACAGGGCGACTATGGCTACACCTTC. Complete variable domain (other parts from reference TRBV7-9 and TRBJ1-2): DTGVSQNPRHKITKRGQNVTFRCDPISEHNRLYWYRQTLGQGPEFLTYFQNEAQLEKSRLLSDRFSAERPKGSFSTLEIQRTEQGDSAMYLCASSNTIQGDYGYTFGSGTRLTVV.

The CDR3: CASSMGGLAVYEQFF. CDR3 nucleotides: TGTGCCAGCAGCATGGGTGGGCTAGCGGTATACGAGCAGTTCTTC. The J gene is TRBJ2-1, the V gene TRBV7-9, with TRBD2 identical over 7 bases. Germline V CDR1 and CDR2: SEHNR, FQNEAQ (reference sequence). The CDR3 has 15 residues. Trimming took 5 bases from V and 10 from J; bases not matched to a gene: 14. Variable domain in full (rest from reference TRBV7-9 and TRBJ2-1): DTGVSQNPRHKITKRGQNVTFRCDPISEHNRLYWYRQTLGQGPEFLTYFQNEAQLEKSRLLSDRFSAERPKGSFSTLEIQRTEQGDSAMYLCASSMGGLAVYEQFFGPGTRLTVL.

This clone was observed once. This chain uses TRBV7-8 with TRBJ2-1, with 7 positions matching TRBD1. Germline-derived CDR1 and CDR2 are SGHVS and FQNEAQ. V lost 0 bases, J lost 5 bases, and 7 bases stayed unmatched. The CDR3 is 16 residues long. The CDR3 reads CASSLARPRGNNEQFF. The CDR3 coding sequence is TGTGCCAGCAGCTTAGCACGTCCCAGGGGGAACAATGAGCAGTTCTTC.

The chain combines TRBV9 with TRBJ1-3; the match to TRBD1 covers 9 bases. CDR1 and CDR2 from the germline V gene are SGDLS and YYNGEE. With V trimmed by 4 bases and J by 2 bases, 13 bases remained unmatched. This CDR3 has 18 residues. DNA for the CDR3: TGTGCCAGCAGCAGCCCCGGGACAGGGAGAGGACCTGGAAACACCATATATTTT. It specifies CASSSPGTGRGPGNTIYF.